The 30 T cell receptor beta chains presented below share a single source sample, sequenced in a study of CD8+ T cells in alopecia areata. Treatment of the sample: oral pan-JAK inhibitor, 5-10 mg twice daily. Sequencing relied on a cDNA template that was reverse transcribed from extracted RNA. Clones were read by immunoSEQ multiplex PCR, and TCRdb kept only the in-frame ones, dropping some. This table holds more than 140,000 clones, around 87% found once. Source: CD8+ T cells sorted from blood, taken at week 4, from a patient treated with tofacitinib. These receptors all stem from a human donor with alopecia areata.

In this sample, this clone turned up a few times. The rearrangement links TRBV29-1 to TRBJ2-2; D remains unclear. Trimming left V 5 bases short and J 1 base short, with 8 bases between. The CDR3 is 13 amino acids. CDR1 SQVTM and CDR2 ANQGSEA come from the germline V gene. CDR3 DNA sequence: TGCAGCGTTCTTGACGGGAACACCGGGGAGCTGTTTTTT. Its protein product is CSVLDGNTGELFF.

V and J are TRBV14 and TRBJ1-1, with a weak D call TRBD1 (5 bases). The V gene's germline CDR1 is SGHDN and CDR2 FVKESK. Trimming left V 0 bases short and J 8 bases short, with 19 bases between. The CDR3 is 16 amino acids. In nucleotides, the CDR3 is TGTGCCAGCAGCCAAGAAGGATGGGACGACACCCAGGAAGCTTTCTTT. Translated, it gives CASSQEGWDDTQEAFF.

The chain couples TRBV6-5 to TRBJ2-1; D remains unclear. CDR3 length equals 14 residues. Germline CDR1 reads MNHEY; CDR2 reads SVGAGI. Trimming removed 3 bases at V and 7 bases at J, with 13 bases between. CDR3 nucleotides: TGTGCCAGCAGTTATTCCGGGCTTCAAAATGAGCAGTTCTTC. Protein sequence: CASSYSGLQNEQFF.

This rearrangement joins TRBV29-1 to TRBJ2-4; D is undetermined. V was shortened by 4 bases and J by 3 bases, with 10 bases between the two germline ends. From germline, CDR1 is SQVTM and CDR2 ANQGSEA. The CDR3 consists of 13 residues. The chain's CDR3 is CSVVTAGKNIQYF. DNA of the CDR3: TGCAGCGTTGTCACAGCCGGCAAAAACATTCAGTACTTC.

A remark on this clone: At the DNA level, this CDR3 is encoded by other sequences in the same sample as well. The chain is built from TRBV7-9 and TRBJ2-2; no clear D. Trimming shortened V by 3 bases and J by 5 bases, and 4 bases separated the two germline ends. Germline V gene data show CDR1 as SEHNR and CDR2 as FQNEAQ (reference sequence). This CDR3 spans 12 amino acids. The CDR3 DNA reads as TGTGCCAGCAGCTTCGGAACCGGGGAGCTGTTTTTT. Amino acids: CASSFGTGELFF.

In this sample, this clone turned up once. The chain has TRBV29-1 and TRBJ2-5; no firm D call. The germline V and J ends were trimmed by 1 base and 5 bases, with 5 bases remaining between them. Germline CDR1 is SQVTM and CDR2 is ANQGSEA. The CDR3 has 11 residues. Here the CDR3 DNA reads TGCAGCGTTGAAGCAAGGGAGACCCAGTACTTC. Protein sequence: CSVEARETQYF.

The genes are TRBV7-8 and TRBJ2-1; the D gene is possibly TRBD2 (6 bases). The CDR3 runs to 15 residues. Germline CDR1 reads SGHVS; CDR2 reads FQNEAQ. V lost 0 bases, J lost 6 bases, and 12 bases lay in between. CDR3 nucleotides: TGTGCCAGCAGCTTAGCGGAACTAGCAGGCAATGAGCAGTTCTTC. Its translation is CASSLAELAGNEQFF.

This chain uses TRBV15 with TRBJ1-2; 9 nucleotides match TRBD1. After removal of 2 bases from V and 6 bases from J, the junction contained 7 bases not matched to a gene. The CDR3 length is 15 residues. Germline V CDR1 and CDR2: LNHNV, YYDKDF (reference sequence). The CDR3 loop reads CATSRTGGVLDGYTF. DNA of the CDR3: TGTGCCACCAGCAGAACAGGGGGCGTTTTGGATGGCTACACCTTC.

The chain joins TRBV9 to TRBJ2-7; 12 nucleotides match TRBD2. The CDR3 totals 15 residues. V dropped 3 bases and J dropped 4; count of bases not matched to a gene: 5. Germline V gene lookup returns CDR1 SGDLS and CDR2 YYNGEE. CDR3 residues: CASSASGTSGYEQYF. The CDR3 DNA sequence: TGTGCCAGCAGCGCCTCCGGGACTAGCGGGTACGAGCAGTACTTC.

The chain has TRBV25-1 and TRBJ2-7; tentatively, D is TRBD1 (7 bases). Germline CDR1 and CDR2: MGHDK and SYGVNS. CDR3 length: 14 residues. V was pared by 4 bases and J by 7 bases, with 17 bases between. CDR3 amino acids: CASSAEGAAGEQYF. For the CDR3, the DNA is TGTGCCAGCAGTGCGGAGGGGGCGGCTGGAGAGCAGTACTTC.

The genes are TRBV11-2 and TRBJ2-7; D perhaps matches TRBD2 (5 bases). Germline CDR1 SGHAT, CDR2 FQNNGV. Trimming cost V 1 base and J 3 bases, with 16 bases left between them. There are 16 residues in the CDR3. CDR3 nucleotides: TGTGCCAGCAGCTTAGCGCAGCGGAGTTTATTCTACGAGCAGTACTTC. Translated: CASSLAQRSLFYEQYF.

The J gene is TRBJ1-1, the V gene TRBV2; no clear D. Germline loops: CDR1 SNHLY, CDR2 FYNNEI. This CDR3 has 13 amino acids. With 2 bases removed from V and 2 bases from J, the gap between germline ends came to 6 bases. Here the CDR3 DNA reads TGTGCCAGCAGTGAACTCGGAAACACTGAAGCTTTCTTT. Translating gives CASSELGNTEAFF.

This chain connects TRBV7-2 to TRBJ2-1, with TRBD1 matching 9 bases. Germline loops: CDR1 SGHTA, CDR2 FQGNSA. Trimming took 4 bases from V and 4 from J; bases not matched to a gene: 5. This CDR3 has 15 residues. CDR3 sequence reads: CASSSTGGPYNEQFF. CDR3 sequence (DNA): TGTGCCAGCAGCTCGACAGGGGGGCCTTACAATGAGCAGTTCTTC. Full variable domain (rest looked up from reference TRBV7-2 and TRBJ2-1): GAGVSQSPSNKVTEKGKDVELRCDPISGHTALYWYRQSLGQGLEFLIYFQGNSAPDKSGLPSDRFSAERTGGSVSTLTIQRTQQEDSAVYLCASSSTGGPYNEQFFGPGTRLTVL.

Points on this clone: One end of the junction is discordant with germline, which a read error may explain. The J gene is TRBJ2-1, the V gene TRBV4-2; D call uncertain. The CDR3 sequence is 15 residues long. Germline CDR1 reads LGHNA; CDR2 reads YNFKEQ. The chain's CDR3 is CASSQESGAYNGQFF. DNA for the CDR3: TGTGCCAGCAGCCAAGAGAGTGGAGCGTACAATGGGCAGTTCTTC.

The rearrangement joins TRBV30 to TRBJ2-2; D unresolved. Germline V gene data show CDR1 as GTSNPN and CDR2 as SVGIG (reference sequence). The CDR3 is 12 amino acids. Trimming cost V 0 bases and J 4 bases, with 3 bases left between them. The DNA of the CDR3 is TGTGCCTGGAGTGTACTCACCGGGGAGCTGTTTTTT. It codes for CAWSVLTGELFF.

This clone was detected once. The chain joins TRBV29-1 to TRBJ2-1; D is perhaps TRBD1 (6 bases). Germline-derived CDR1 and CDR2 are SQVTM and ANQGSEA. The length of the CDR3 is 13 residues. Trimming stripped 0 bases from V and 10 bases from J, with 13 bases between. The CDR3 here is CSVEEPTGREQFF. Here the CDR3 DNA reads TGCAGCGTTGAAGAACCGACAGGCCGAGAGCAGTTCTTC.

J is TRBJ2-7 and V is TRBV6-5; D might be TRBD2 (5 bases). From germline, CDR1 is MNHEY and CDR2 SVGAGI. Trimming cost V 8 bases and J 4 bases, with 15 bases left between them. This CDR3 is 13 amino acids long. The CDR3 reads CASGPGLTYEQYF. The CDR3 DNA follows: TGTGCCAGCGGGCCAGGACTGACTTACGAGCAGTACTTC.

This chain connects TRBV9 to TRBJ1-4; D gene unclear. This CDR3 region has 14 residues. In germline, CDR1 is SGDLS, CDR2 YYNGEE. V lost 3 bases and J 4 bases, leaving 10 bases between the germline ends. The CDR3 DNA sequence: TGTGCCAGCAGCGACGACGGGGATAATGAAAAACTGTTTTTT. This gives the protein CASSDDGDNEKLFF.

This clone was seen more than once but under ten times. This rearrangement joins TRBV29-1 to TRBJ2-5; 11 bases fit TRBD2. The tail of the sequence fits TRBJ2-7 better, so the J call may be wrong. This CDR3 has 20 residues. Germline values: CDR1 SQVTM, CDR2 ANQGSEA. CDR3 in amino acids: CSVEEPGASGRSVSSYEQYF. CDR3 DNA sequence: TGCAGCGTTGAAGAGCCCGGGGCTAGCGGGAGGTCCGTTAGCTCCTACGAGCAGTACTTC.

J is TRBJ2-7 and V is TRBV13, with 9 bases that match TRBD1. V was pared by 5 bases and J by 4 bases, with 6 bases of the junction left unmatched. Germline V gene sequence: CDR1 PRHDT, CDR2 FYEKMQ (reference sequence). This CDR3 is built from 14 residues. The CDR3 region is CASSARDRAYEQYF. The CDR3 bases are TGTGCCAGCAGCGCTAGGGACAGGGCGTACGAGCAGTACTTC.

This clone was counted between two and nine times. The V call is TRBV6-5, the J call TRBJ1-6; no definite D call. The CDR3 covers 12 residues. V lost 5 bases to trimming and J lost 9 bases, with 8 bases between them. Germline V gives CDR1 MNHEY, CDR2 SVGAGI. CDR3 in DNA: TGTGCCAGCAGTCCCAGGTCTTCACCCCTCCACTTT. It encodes CASSPRSSPLHF.

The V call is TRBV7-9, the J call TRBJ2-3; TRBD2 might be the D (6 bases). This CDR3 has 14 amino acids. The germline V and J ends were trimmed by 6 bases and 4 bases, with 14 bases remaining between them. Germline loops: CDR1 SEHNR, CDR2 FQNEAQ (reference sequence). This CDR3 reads CASRSEAGPDTQYF. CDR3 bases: TGTGCCAGCAGATCCGAGGCGGGGCCAGATACGCAGTATTTT.

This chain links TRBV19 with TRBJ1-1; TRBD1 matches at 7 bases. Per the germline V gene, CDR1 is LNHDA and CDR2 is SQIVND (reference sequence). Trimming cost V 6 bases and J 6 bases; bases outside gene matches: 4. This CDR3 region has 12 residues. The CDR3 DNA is TGTGCCAGTAGCCCCAGGGGGGCTGAAGCTTTCTTT. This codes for CASSPRGAEAFF. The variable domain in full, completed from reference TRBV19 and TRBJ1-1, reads DGGITQSPKYLFRKEGQNVTLSCEQNLNHDAMYWYRQDPGQGLRLIYYSQIVNDFQKGDIAEGYSVSREKKESFPLTVTSAQKNPTAFYLCASSPRGAEAFFGQGTRLTVV.

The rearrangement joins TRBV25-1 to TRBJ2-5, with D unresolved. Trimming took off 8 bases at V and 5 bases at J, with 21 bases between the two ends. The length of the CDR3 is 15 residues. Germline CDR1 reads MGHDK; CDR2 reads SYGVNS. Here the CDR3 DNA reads TGTGCCAGCCCCGTCTCGAGACCCCCCTGGGAGACCCAGTACTTC. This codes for CASPVSRPPWETQYF.

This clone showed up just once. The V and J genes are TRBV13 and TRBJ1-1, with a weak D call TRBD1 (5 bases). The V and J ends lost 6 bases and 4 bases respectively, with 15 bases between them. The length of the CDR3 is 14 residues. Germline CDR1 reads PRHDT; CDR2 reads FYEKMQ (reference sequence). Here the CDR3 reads CASSRVAGGTEAFF. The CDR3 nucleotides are TGTGCCAGCAGTCGAGTGGCGGGGGGCACTGAAGCTTTCTTT.

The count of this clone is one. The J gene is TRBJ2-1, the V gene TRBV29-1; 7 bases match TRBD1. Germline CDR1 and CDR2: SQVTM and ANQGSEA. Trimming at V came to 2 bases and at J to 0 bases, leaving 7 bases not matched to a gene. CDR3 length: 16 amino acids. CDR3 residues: CSVEPPDRFSYNEQFF. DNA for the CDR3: TGCAGCGTTGAACCCCCGGACAGGTTCTCCTACAATGAGCAGTTCTTC.

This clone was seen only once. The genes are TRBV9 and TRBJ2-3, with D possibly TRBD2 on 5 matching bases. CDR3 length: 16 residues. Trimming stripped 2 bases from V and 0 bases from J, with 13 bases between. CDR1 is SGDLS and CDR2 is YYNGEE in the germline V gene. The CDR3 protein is CASSVSGSASTDTQYF. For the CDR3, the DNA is TGTGCCAGCAGCGTTTCGGGGAGCGCTAGCACAGATACGCAGTATTTT.

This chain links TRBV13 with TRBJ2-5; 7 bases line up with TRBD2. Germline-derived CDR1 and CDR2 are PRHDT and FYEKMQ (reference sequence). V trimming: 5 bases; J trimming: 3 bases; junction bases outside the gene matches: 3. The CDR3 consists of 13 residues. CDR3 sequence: CASSPSGKETQYF. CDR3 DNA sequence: TGTGCCAGCAGCCCGAGCGGGAAAGAGACCCAGTACTTC.

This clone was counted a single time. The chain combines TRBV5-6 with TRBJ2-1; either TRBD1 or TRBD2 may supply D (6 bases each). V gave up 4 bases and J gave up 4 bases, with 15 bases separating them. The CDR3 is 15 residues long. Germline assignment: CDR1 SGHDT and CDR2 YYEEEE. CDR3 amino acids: CASSPVGGPYNEQFF. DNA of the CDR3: TGTGCCAGCAGCCCCGTAGGGGGGCCTTACAATGAGCAGTTCTTC.

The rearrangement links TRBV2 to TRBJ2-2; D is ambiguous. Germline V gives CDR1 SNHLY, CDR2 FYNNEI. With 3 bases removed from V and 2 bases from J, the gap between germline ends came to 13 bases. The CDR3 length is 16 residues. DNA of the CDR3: TGTGCCAGCAGTGATTCGGTCCGGAGAAACACCGGGGAGCTGTTTTTT. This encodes CASSDSVRRNTGELFF.